These 8 T cell receptor beta chains share one sample of origin, sequenced in a study of OX40 agonist ivuxolimab in advanced cancers. Library construction relied on the immunoSEQ multiplex PCR assay. TCRdb limited this immuneACCESS table to in-frame rearrangements with V and J called. A share of clones is missing; checked studies link under half to unresolved V genes, and the rest is unexplained. The sample data list over 14,000 clones, and roughly nine tenths of these were observed just once. The ten largest clonotypes hold about 23% of the sample. This sample comprised CD4+ or CD8+ T cells sorted from blood, obtained in a trial of the OX40 agonist ivuxolimab. The receptors here all came from an adult with an advanced solid tumor such as melanoma, head and neck, liver or kidney cancer.

The V and J genes are TRBV2 and TRBJ2-5; maybe TRBD2 (5 bases). Germline V gene sequence: CDR1 SNHLY, CDR2 FYNNEI. CDR3 length: 12 residues. V was shortened by 6 bases and J by 5 bases, with 10 bases between the two germline ends. CDR3 sequence reads: CASRAEWETQYF. The CDR3 region has the DNA TGTGCCAGCAGAGCGGAATGGGAGACCCAGTACTTC.

The CDR3 here is CASSGTSGGNTGELFF. The CDR3 DNA follows: TGTGCCAGCAGTGGGACTAGCGGAGGAAACACCGGGGAGCTGTTTTTT. The chain uses TRBV25-1 and TRBJ2-2, with 10 positions matching TRBD2. Germline V gene lookup returns CDR1 MGHDK and CDR2 SYGVNS. The CDR3 runs to 16 residues. V was pared by 4 bases and J by 2 bases, with 4 bases of the junction left unmatched. The whole variable domain, remainder taken from reference TRBV25-1 and TRBJ2-2, is EADIYQTPRYLVIGTGKKITLECSQTMGHDKMYWYQQDPGMELHLIHYSYGVNSTEKGDLSSESTVSRIRTEHFPLTLESARPSHTSQYLCASSGTSGGNTGELFFGEGSRLTVL.

The chain couples TRBV19 to TRBJ2-1; TRBD2 is a possible D gene (5 bases). Trimming shortened V by 3 bases and J by 4 bases, and 7 bases separated the two germline ends. CDR1 is LNHDA, CDR2 SQIVND, per germline (reference sequence). The CDR3 covers 13 residues. CDR3 protein: CASSISDYNEQFF. CDR3 nucleotide sequence: TGTGCCAGTAGTATTAGCGATTACAATGAGCAGTTCTTC.

The rearrangement uses TRBV13 and TRBJ2-3, with 7 bases lining up with TRBD1. CDR1 and CDR2 from the germline V gene are PRHDT and FYEKMQ (reference sequence). V was pared by 2 bases and J by 4 bases, with 3 bases of the junction left unmatched. The CDR3 runs 14 residues. CDR3 protein: CASSLTGAADTQYF. For the CDR3, the DNA is TGTGCCAGCAGCTTAACAGGGGCCGCAGATACGCAGTATTTT.

The V and J genes are TRBV5-1 and TRBJ2-3; no definite D call. There are 12 residues in the CDR3. Per germline, CDR1 SGHRS and CDR2 YFSETQ. Between the trimmed V and J ends, which lost 0 bases and 6 bases, there was a span of 5 bases. CDR3 DNA sequence: TGCGCCAGCAGCTTGGAGCCCGATACGCAGTATTTT. It encodes CASSLEPDTQYF. Complete variable domain (other parts from reference TRBV5-1 and TRBJ2-3): KAGVTQTPRYLIKTRGQQVTLSCSPISGHRSVSWYQQTPGQGLQFLFEYFSETQRNKGNFPGRFSGRQFSNSRSEMNVSTLELGDSALYLCASSLEPDTQYFGPGTRLTVL.

The rearrangement links TRBV6-1 to TRBJ2-1; D might be TRBD1 or TRBD2, each matching 5 bases. This CDR3 region has 15 residues. The V and J ends lost 5 bases and 2 bases respectively, with 13 bases between them. Germline CDR1 is MNHNS and CDR2 is SASEGT. CDR3 DNA: TGTGCCAGCAGTACCGGGGCCCCGGCCTACAATGAGCAGTTCTTC. It is translated as CASSTGAPAYNEQFF.

The chain has TRBV7-6 and TRBJ1-2; no clear D. The CDR3 is 15 residues long. The V end was cut by 2 bases, the J end by 4 bases, with 14 bases between. Germline CDR1 is SGHVS and CDR2 is FNYEAQ. The CDR3 is CASSLLKDLSYGYTF. The CDR3 DNA sequence: TGTGCCAGCAGCTTACTCAAAGACCTTTCCTATGGCTACACCTTC.

The V gene is TRBV13, the J gene TRBJ2-1; 13 bases are a match to TRBD2. CDR1 and CDR2 (germline): PRHDT, FYEKMQ (reference sequence). The V and J ends lost 3 bases and 2 bases, in that order; junction bases with no gene match: 1. The CDR3 is 16 amino acids. The CDR3 DNA reads TGTGCCAGCAGCTTGGGACTAGCGGGGACCTACAATGAGCAGTTCTTC. Its protein is CASSLGLAGTYNEQFF.